Below are 22 T cell receptor beta chains sequenced from a single sample in a study of response to subunit inactivated influenza vaccine. TCRdb re-called the RT-PCR reads through MiXCR, storing one row per CDR3 protein. The sample records just under 550,000 distinct CDR3 sequences, roughly 23% being singletons. These records were also assigned to another study, of T cells expressing NK-cell markers. From that paper: The cDNA for TCR beta came from 5'RACE template switching with UMIs.

The sample consisted of CD4+ T cells sorted from PBMCs, taken less than 13 days after vaccination. The source of these receptors is a man in his fifties or sixties who received an inactivated influenza vaccine.

This clonotype was found a few times. The chain carries TRBV5-1 and TRBJ2-3; 12 nucleotides agree with TRBD1. J was trimmed by 6 bases and V by 5 bases; bases with no gene match: 7. There are 15 residues in the CDR3. CDR1 is SGHRS, CDR2 YFSETQ, per germline. In nucleotides, the CDR3 is TGCGCCAGCAGGTCCGGGACAGGGGGCCCTGATACGCAGTATTTT. Its protein product is CASRSGTGGPDTQYF.

The sample holds a few counts of this clonotype. The V call is TRBV20-1, the J call TRBJ2-7; unclear D gene. The V gene's germline CDR1 is DFQATT and CDR2 SNEGSKA (reference sequence). The CDR3 spans 13 residues. The V end lost 6 bases, the J end lost 1 base, and 13 bases lay between the germline ends. The CDR3 DNA is TGCAGTGCCATCAGGACGGATTCCTACGAGCAGTACTTC. Translation: CSAIRTDSYEQYF.

This clonotype was found a few times. This chain links TRBV6-1 with TRBJ2-4; no clear D. The CDR3 loop spans 14 amino acids. CDR1 MNHNS and CDR2 SASEGT come from the germline V gene. Deletions cut 6 bases from V and 15 bases from J, with 24 bases between. Here the CDR3 reads CASRAGSPGRLLYF. Written as DNA, the CDR3 is TGTGCCAGCAGGGCCGGCAGCCCGGGCCGTCTTCTGTACTTC.

This clonotype was seen only a few times. The CDR3 DNA reads as TGTGCCAGCAGTTACTCAGGACAGGGCGTTAATGAGCAGTTCTTC. This gives the protein CASSYSGQGVNEQFF. V and J are TRBV6-5 and TRBJ2-1; 8 bases align to TRBD1. Unmatched junction bases numbered 5, after V lost 0 bases and J lost 7 bases. The CDR3 is 15 amino acids. Germline CDR1 MNHEY, CDR2 SVGAGI.

The sample holds a few counts of this clonotype. The genes are TRBV9 and TRBJ1-1; perhaps TRBD1 as D (6 bases). The CDR3 has 14 amino acids. Germline-derived CDR1 and CDR2 are SGDLS and YYNGEE. V gave up 2 bases and J gave up 1 base, with 9 bases separating them. The CDR3 DNA reads TGTGCCAGCAGCGTGGACAGCCGGAACACTGAAGCTTTCTTT. It yields the protein CASSVDSRNTEAFF.

The rearrangement uses TRBV5-8 and TRBJ1-6, with D tentatively TRBD1 (5 bases). V lost 5 bases and J lost 6, with 12 bases in between. Germline V gives CDR1 SGHTS, CDR2 YDEGEE. The CDR3 covers 14 residues. The CDR3 spells CASSRRQSNSPLHF. CDR3 sequence (DNA): TGTGCCAGCAGTCGTCGACAGTCTAATTCACCCCTCCACTTT.

This clonotype appeared a single time. The rearrangement uses TRBV5-1 and TRBJ1-1, with a tentative D call TRBD1 (5 bases). The CDR3 is 14 residues long. The V end was cut by 4 bases, the J end by 0 bases, with 10 bases between. The germline V gene encodes CDR1 SGHRS and CDR2 YFSETQ. Written as DNA, the CDR3 is TGCGCCAGCAGCGTGCAGACAGTGAACACTGAAGCTTTCTTT. As protein: CASSVQTVNTEAFF.

This clonotype was counted only a few times. The chain is built from TRBV11-3 and TRBJ2-1, with 8 bases identical to TRBD2. Germline V lookup: CDR1 SGHNT, CDR2 YENEEA. V was clipped by 4 bases and J by 8 bases; unmatched bases: 7. The CDR3 contains 14 residues. For the CDR3, the DNA is TGTGCCAGCAGCTCGAGCGGGAGTGTGGATGAGCAGTTCTTC. It translates to CASSSSGSVDEQFF.

The sample holds a few counts of this clonotype. The J gene is TRBJ2-5, the V gene TRBV5-1; 16 bases fit TRBD2. V dropped 5 bases and J dropped 5; count of bases not matched to a gene: 15. CDR1 and CDR2 (germline): SGHRS, YFSETQ. The CDR3 has 19 amino acids. The CDR3 here is CASRSGTGGLAGGYETQYF. CDR3 DNA sequence: TGCGCCAGCAGATCCGGGACAGGGGGACTAGCGGGAGGGTACGAGACCCAGTACTTC.

This chain links TRBV6-5 with TRBJ2-7; tentatively, D is TRBD1 or TRBD2 (6 bases each). V was cut by 4 bases and J by 3 bases, with 13 bases left in between. This CDR3 is built from 14 residues. Germline CDR1 is MNHEY and CDR2 is SVGAGI. CDR3 residues: CASSSSAGHYEQYF. Here the CDR3 DNA reads TGTGCCAGCAGTTCCTCGGCGGGACACTACGAGCAGTACTTC.

V and J are TRBV28 and TRBJ2-7; D is unresolved. Germline V gene lookup returns CDR1 MDHEN and CDR2 SYDVKM. This CDR3 is built from 11 residues. The V end was cut by 5 bases, the J end by 3 bases, with 5 bases between. For the CDR3, the DNA is TGTGCCAGCAGTACCATCTACGAGCAGTACTTC. Residues: CASSTIYEQYF.

The gene calls are TRBV2 and TRBJ1-6; 9 bases match TRBD1. The CDR3 is made up of 15 amino acids. The ends lost 6 bases at V and 14 bases at J; junction bases unmatched: 14. CDR1 is SNHLY, CDR2 FYNNEI, per germline. CDR3 sequence (DNA): TGTGCCAGCAGAGAAAACGGGACAGGGACCGAAACCCTCCACTTT. Its translation: CASRENGTGTETLHF.

This sequence joins TRBV7-9 and TRBJ2-1; unclear D gene. V was shortened by 1 base and J by 3 bases, with 10 bases between the two germline ends. In germline, CDR1 is SEHNR, CDR2 FQNEAQ (reference sequence). There are 15 residues in the CDR3. The CDR3 DNA is TGTGCCAGCAGCTTAGGCCCTTCCGACTACAATGAGCAGTTCTTC. This encodes CASSLGPSDYNEQFF.

The chain joins TRBV21-1 to TRBJ2-3. TRBV21-1 is flagged as a pseudogene. CDR3 length: 15 amino acids. The CDR3 here is CASSKCGGITDTQYF. Written as DNA, the CDR3 is TGTGCCAGCAGCAAATGCGGGGGTATCACAGATACGCAGTATTTT.

CDR3 protein: CASRGLAGGTDTQYF. The CDR3, as DNA: TGTGCCAGCAGGGGACTAGCGGGGGGGACAGATACGCAGTATTTT. The genes are TRBV12-3 or TRBV12-4 and TRBJ2-3, with 16 bases lining up with TRBD2. The CDR3 totals 15 residues. The V segment lost 6 bases and the J segment 3 bases; nucleotides outside the gene matches: 0.

Only a few counts were recorded for this clonotype. This chain connects TRBV11-2 to TRBJ1-3; the D gene is possibly TRBD1 (6 bases). This CDR3 contains 15 residues. The V end lost 5 bases, the J end lost 4 bases, and 15 bases lay between the germline ends. The germline V gene encodes CDR1 SGHAT and CDR2 FQNNGV. CDR3: CASSQIGGKGNTIYF. CDR3 nucleotide sequence: TGTGCCAGCAGCCAGATCGGGGGCAAAGGAAACACCATATATTTT.

This clonotype was found a few times. The V and J genes are TRBV7-9 and TRBJ2-2; a weak D match, TRBD2 (5 bases). This CDR3 region has 16 residues. In germline, CDR1 is SEHNR, CDR2 FQNEAQ (reference sequence). V was shortened by 5 bases and J by 4 bases, with 17 bases between the two germline ends. The CDR3 here is CASSAASWAGTGELFF. CDR3 nucleotide sequence: TGTGCCAGCAGCGCCGCTAGCTGGGCGGGCACCGGGGAGCTGTTTTTT.

This clonotype was detected only a few times. The genes are TRBV6-1 and TRBJ2-1, with 7 bases fitting TRBD2. Per germline, CDR1 MNHNS and CDR2 SASEGT. The CDR3 sequence is 17 residues long. V was clipped by 2 bases and J by 4 bases; unmatched bases: 11. CDR3 sequence (DNA): TGTGCCAGCAGTGAAAGGAGGACTAGTTTCCCTTACAATGAGCAGTTCTTC. Amino acids: CASSERRTSFPYNEQFF.

The chain has TRBV20-1 and TRBJ2-7; TRBD2 matches at 10 bases. CDR1 is DFQATT, CDR2 SNEGSKA, per germline (reference sequence). There are 16 residues in the CDR3. V lost 0 bases and J lost 2; bases outside the gene matches: 7. The CDR3 sequence is CSAREVAGGSAYEQYF. In DNA form, the CDR3 reads TGCAGTGCTAGAGAGGTAGCGGGAGGATCCGCCTACGAGCAGTACTTC.

J is TRBJ2-3 and V is TRBV20-1; possible D gene TRBD2, 7 bases. The CDR3 has 13 residues. Germline assignment: CDR1 DFQATT and CDR2 SNEGSKA (reference sequence). Trimming removed 2 bases from V and 6 bases from J, with 12 bases in between. This chain's CDR3 is CSARYGGADTQYF. For the CDR3, the DNA is TGCAGTGCTAGATATGGGGGGGCGGATACGCAGTATTTT.

The chain carries TRBV9 and TRBJ2-2; TRBD1 aligns across 10 bases. The CDR3 covers 16 residues. Germline loops: CDR1 SGDLS, CDR2 YYNGEE. V lost 3 bases and J lost 3; bases outside the gene matches: 5. CDR3 in amino acids: CASSAIDRGHTGELFF. CDR3 sequence (DNA): TGTGCCAGCAGCGCCATAGACAGGGGGCACACCGGGGAGCTGTTTTTT.

This clonotype was detected only a few times. The rearrangement joins TRBV7-9 to TRBJ1-4, with D possibly matching TRBD1 (5 bases). V lost 2 bases and J 5 bases, leaving 12 bases between the germline ends. The CDR3 length is 15 residues. Germline lookup yields CDR1 SEHNR and CDR2 FQNEAQ (reference sequence). The CDR3 reads CASSLPGRQNEKLFF. CDR3 DNA: TGTGCCAGCAGCTTACCGGGACGGCAGAATGAAAAACTGTTTTTT.